This record covers a single T cell receptor (beta chain). Its antigen is not identified. This entry belongs to a study of cytomegalovirus exposure and HLA in healthy donors. About the research overall: Later analysis reported that the 95 to 150 validation repertoires shared the platform of the approximately 690 first-cohort repertoires. Broader study findings: The study flagged some 180 TCR beta chains as cytomegalovirus-associated. Diagnosis of cytomegalovirus status made by the classifier reportedly showed high specificity and sensitivity.

TCRdb keeps only in-frame clones here, not all; method: immunoSEQ multiplex PCR. In the table there are 55,000 to 65,000 clones, approximately 96% of which are singletons. The donors were part of the 120-subject validation cohort, which stood apart from the 666-subject first cohort. This receptor was taken from a man younger than 35 in good health and CMV-seronegative. Sequencing was carried out using PBMCs.

The CDR3 is CASSSALNTEAFF. Here the CDR3 DNA reads TGTGCCAGCAGCTCAGCCTTGAACACTGAAGCTTTCTTT. The chain is built from TRBV7-8 and TRBJ1-1; D unclear. V was trimmed by 4 bases and J by 0 bases, leaving 6 bases between them. This CDR3 is 13 amino acids long. Per germline, CDR1 SGHVS and CDR2 FQNEAQ.